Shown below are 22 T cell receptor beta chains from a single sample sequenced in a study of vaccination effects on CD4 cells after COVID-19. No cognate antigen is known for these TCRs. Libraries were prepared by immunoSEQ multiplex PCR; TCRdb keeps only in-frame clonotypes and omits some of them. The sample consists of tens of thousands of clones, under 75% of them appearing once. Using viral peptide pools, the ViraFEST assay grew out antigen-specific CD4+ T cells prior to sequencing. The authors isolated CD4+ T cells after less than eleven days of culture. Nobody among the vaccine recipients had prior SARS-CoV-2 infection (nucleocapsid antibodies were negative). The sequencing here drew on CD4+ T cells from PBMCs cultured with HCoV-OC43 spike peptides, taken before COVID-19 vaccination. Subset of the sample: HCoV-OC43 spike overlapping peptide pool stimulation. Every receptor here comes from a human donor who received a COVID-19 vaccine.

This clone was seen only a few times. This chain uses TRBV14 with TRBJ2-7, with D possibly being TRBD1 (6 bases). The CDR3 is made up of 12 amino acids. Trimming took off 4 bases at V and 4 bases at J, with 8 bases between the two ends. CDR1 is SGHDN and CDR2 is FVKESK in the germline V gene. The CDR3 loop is CASSLDSYEQYV. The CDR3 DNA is TGTGCCAGCAGCCTGGACAGTTACGAGCAGTACGTC.

The DNA for the CDR3 is TGCAGCGTTGAGACAGGTCATGGAAACACCATATATTTT. It translates to CSVETGHGNTIYF. The gene calls are TRBV29-1 and TRBJ1-3, with D perhaps TRBD1 (6 bases). Per the germline V gene, CDR1 is SQVTM and CDR2 is ANQGSEA. The CDR3 is 13 amino acids. V lost 3 bases, J lost 3 bases, and 9 bases lay in between.

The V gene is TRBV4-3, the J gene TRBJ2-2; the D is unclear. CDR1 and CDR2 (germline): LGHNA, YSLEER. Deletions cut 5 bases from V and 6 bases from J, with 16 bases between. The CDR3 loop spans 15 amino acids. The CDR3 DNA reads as TGCGCCAGCAGCGTAGGGCTGGGTCAGGCCGGGGAGCTGTTTTTT. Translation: CASSVGLGQAGELFF.

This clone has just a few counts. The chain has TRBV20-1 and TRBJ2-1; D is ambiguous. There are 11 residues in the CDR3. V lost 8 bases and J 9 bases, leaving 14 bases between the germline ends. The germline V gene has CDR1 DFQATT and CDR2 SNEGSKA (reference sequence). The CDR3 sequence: CSCSTMGEQFF. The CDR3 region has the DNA TGCAGTTGCTCCACTATGGGTGAGCAGTTCTTC.

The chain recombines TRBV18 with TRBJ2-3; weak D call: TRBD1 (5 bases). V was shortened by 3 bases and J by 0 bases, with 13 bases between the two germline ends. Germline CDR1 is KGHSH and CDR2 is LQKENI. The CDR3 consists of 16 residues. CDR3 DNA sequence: TGTGCCAGCTCACCTAACAGGCCCGGTAGCACAGATACGCAGTATTTT. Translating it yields CASSPNRPGSTDTQYF.

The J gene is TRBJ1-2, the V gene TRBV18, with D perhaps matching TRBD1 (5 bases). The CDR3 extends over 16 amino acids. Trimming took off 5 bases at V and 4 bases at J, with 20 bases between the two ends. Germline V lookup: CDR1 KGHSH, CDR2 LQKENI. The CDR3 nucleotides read TGTGCCAGCTCAGCAACCCCTGGGACGGTTATCTATGGCTACACCTTC. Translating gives CASSATPGTVIYGYTF.

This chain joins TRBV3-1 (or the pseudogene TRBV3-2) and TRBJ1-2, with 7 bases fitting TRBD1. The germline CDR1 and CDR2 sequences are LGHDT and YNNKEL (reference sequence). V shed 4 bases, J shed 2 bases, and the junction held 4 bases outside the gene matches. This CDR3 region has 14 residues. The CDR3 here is CASSLPGQNYGYTF. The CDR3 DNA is TGTGCCAGCAGCCTCCCGGGACAGAACTATGGCTACACCTTC.

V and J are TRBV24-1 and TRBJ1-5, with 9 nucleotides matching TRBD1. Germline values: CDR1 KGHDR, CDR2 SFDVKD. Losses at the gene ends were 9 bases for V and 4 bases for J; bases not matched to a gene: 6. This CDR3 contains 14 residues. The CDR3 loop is CATSGTGSNQPQHF. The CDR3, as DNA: TGTGCCACCTCCGGGACAGGGTCAAATCAGCCCCAGCATTTT.

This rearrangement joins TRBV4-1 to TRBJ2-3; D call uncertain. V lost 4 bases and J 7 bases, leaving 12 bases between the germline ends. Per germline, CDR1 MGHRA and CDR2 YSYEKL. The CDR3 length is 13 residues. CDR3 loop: CASSPLSRHTQYF. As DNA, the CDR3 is TGCGCCAGCAGCCCGCTTAGCAGACATACGCAGTATTTT.

CDR3 region: CASSPGGTGGYEQYV. CDR3 DNA sequence: TGTGCCAGCAGCCCGGGCGGGACAGGGGGCTACGAGCAGTACGTC. The chain links TRBV3-1 (or the pseudogene TRBV3-2) to TRBJ2-7; 11 bases are shared with TRBD1. Per germline, CDR1 LGHDT and CDR2 YNNKEL (reference sequence). The V and J ends lost 4 bases and 3 bases, in that order; junction bases with no gene match: 5. CDR3 size: 15 residues.

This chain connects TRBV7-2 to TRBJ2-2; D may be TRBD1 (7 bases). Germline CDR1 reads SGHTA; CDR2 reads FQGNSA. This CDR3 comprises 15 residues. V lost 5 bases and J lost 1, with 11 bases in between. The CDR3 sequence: CASSAGTVNTGELFF. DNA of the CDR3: TGTGCCAGCAGCGCGGGGACAGTGAACACCGGGGAGCTGTTTTTT. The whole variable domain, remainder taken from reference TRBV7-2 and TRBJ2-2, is GAGVSQSPSNKVTEKGKDVELRCDPISGHTALYWYRQSLGQGLEFLIYFQGNSAPDKSGLPSDRFSAERTGGSVSTLTIQRTQQEDSAVYLCASSAGTVNTGELFFGEGSRLTVL.

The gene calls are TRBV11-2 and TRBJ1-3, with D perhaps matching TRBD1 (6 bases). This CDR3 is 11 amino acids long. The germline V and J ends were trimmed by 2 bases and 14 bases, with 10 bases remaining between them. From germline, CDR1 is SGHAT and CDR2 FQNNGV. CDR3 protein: CASSLYREVYF. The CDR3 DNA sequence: TGTGCCAGCAGCTTATACAGGGAGGTATATTTT.

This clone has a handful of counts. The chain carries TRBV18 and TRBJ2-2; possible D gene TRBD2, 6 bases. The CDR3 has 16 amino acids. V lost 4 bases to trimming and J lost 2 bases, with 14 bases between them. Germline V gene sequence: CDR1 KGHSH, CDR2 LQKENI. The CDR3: CASSLLLAANTGELFF. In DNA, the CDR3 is TGTGCCAGCTCACTACTACTAGCAGCCAACACCGGGGAGCTGTTTTTT. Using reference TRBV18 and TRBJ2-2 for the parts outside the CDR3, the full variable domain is NAGVMQNPRHLVRRRGQEARLRCSPMKGHSHVYWYRQLPEEGLKFMVYLQKENIIDESGMPKERFSAEFPKEGPSILRIQQVVRGDSAAYFCASSLLLAANTGELFFGEGSRLTVL.

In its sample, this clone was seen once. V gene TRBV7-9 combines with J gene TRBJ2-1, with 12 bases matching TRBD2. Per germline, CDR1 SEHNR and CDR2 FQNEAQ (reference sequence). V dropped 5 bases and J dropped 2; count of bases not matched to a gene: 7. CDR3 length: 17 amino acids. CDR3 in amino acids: CASSQMTSGGPYNEQFF. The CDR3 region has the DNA TGTGCCAGCAGCCAAATGACTAGCGGGGGCCCCTACAATGAGCAGTTCTTC.

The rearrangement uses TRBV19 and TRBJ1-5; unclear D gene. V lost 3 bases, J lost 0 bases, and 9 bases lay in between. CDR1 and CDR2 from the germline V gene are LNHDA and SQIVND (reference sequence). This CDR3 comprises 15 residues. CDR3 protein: CASSMSRNSNQPQHF. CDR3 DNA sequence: TGTGCCAGTAGTATGTCCAGGAATAGCAATCAGCCCCAGCATTTT. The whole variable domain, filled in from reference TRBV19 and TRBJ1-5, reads DGGITQSPKYLFRKEGQNVTLSCEQNLNHDAMYWYRQDPGQGLRLIYYSQIVNDFQKGDIAEGYSVSREKKESFPLTVTSAQKNPTAFYLCASSMSRNSNQPQHFGDGTRLSIL.

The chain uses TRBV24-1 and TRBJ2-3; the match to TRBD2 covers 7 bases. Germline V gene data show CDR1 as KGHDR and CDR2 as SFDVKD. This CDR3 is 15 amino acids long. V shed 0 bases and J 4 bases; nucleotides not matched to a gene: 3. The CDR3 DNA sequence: TGTGCCACCAGTGATTTGGGGGGGGTCGCAGATACGCAGTATTTT. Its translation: CATSDLGGVADTQYF.

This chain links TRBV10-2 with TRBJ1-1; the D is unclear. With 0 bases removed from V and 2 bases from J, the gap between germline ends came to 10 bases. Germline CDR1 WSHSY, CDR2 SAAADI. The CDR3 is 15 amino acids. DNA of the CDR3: TGCGCCAGCAGTGAGTCCTGGGGTTTCAACACTGAAGCTTTCTTT. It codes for CASSESWGFNTEAFF.

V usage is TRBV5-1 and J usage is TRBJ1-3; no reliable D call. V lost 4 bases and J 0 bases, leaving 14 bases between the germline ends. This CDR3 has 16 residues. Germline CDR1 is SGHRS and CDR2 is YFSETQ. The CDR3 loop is CASSRGSGPSGNTIYF. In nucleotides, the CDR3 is TGCGCCAGCAGCCGAGGTTCAGGTCCCTCTGGAAACACCATATATTTT.

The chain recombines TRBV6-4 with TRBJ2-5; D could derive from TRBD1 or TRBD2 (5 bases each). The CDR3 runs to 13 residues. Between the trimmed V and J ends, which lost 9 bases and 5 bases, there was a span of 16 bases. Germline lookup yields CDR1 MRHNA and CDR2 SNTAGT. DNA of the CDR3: TGTGCCAGTAGCCGGGACCAGGCGGAGACCCAGTACTTC. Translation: CASSRDQAETQYF.

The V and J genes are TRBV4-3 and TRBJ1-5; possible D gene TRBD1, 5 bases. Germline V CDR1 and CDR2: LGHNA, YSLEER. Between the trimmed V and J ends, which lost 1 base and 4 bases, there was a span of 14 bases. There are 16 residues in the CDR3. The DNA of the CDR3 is TGCGCCAGCAGCCAAGGTGTCGGGACCGCAAATCAGCCCCAGCATTTT. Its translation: CASSQGVGTANQPQHF.

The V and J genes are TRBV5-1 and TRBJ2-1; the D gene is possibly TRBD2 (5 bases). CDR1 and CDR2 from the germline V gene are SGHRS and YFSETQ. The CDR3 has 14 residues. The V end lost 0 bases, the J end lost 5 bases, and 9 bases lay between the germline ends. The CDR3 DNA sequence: TGCGCCAGCAGCTTGGGGACCGGGGACAATGAGCAGTTCTTC. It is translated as CASSLGTGDNEQFF.

CDR3 coding DNA: TGCAGTGTGGCTTACCAAGAGACCCAGTACTTC. Its protein product is CSVAYQETQYF. J is TRBJ2-5 and V is TRBV20-1; no firm D call. The CDR3 spans 11 residues. V lost 7 bases to trimming and J lost 0 bases, with 6 bases between them. The germline CDR1 and CDR2 sequences are DFQATT and SNEGSKA (reference sequence).